Described below is a single T cell receptor beta chain sequence and its context. No antigen is known for it. This CDR3 is 19 amino acids long. This sample was taken from a study of shared clonotypes between healthy human individuals. General study results and limits: It was the few donors that limited the genetic and exposure-history diversity represented.

DNA from unsorted PBMC was sequenced on ten immunoSEQ deep assay plates. Sequencing used immunoSEQ multiplex PCR; TCRdb keeps in-frame clones, though not all of them. The sample shows more than 400,000 clones, 60% to 80% of them seen only once. Healthy HIV-negative adults without recent acute infections or vaccinations served as donors. The chain is built from TRBV21-1 and TRBJ2-7; the table names TRBD2, a call not compared with the DNA. TRBV21-1 is listed as a pseudogene. This TCR was sampled from a woman in her 40s in good health. Some clones in this sample may be carry-over from other donors' samples. The sample taken for sequencing was PBMCs. The CDR3, as DNA: TGTGCCAGCAGCAAAGGGGCCCTATTGATAGCGAGACCCCCCTACGAGCAGTACTTC. Protein product: CASSKGALLIARPPYEQYF.